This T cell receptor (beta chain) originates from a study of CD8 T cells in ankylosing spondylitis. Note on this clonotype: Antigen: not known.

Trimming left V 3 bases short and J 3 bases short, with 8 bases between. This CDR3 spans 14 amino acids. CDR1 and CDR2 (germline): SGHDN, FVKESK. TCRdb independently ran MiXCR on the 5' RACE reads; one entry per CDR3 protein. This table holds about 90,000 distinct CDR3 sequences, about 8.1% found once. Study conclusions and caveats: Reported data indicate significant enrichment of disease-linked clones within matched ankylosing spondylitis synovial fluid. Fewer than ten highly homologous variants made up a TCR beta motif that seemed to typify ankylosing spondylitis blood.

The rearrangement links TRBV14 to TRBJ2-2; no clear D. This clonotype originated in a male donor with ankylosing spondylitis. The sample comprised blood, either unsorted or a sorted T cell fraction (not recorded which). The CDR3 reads CASSQLSDTGELFF. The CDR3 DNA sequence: TGTGCCAGCAGCCAGCTAAGCGACACCGGGGAGCTGTTTTTT.